Below are 14 T cell receptor beta chains sequenced from a single sample in a study of T-cell reconstitution after alpha-beta-depleted transplantation in children. Preparing the TCRbeta library involved the use of unique molecular identifiers. TCRdb processed the PCR reads anew with MiXCR; each CDR3 protein has one entry. The sample holds some 100,000 distinct CDR3 sequences, roughly a quarter seen once. Sequencing was performed on PBMCs, taken before TCRalphabeta/CD19-depleted stem cell transplant. The source of these receptors is a boy aged 2-15 years with acute lymphoblastic leukemia, due to receive a stem cell transplant.

The rearrangement links TRBV12-3 or TRBV12-4 to TRBJ2-1, with 11 bases lining up with TRBD1. This CDR3 is built from 15 residues. With 7 bases clipped from V and 9 bases from J, the junction kept 11 bases outside the gene matches. CDR3 nucleotides: TGTGCCAGCATCCTAAGCGGACAGGGGGCGGGTGAGCAGTTCTTC. It is translated as CASILSGQGAGEQFF.

The chain uses TRBV20-1 and TRBJ2-3; D gene ambiguous. Germline CDR1 is DFQATT and CDR2 is SNEGSKA (reference sequence). This CDR3 spans 12 amino acids. Between the trimmed V and J ends, which lost 5 bases and 1 base, there was a span of 7 bases. The CDR3 region is CSALGGTDTQYF. The CDR3 DNA reads TGCAGTGCTCTTGGCGGCACAGATACGCAGTATTTT.

As to this clonotype: A much bigger clone sits one base away, suggesting this may be a read error. The rearrangement links TRBV4-1 to TRBJ2-7; TRBD1 or TRBD2 may be the D gene (6 bases each). This CDR3 contains 15 residues. Germline V gene sequence: CDR1 MGHRA, CDR2 YSYEKL. The CDR3 DNA is TGCGCCTGCAGCCTGAGCGGAGGGGGAGTTTCCGAGCAGTACTTC. Its protein is CACSLSGGGVSEQYF.

Within the sample, this clonotype is medium-sized. The CDR3 region is CASSARGKGSSSYEQYF. CDR3 nucleotides: TGTGCCAGCAGTGCTAGGGGGAAGGGGTCGTCATCGTACGAGCAGTACTTC. The rearrangement uses TRBV7-6 and TRBJ2-7; perhaps TRBD1 as D (6 bases). The germline V and J ends were trimmed by 6 bases and 4 bases, with 25 bases remaining between them. CDR3 length: 17 amino acids. Germline values: CDR1 SGHVS, CDR2 FNYEAQ.

This clonotype was counted a few times. The chain couples TRBV28 to TRBJ2-5, with a weak D call TRBD2 (6 bases). V was cut by 3 bases and J by 5 bases, with 13 bases left in between. This CDR3 has 14 residues. CDR1 MDHEN and CDR2 SYDVKM come from the germline V gene. CDR3 nucleotides: TGTGCCAGCAGTTTTAGGAGGGGACCGGAGACCCAGTACTTC. Its translation is CASSFRRGPETQYF.

This chain links TRBV20-1 with TRBJ2-7; maybe TRBD2 (6 bases). From germline, CDR1 is DFQATT and CDR2 SNEGSKA (reference sequence). The CDR3 consists of 15 residues. V lost 0 bases to trimming and J lost 2 bases, with 14 bases between them. CDR3: CSARDGSGGAYEQYF. CDR3 nucleotide sequence: TGCAGTGCTAGAGACGGTAGCGGAGGGGCCTACGAGCAGTACTTC.

This clonotype was counted only a few times. The chain carries TRBV6-5 and TRBJ2-1, with 7 bases matching TRBD2. Germline V gives CDR1 MNHEY, CDR2 SVGAGI. The V gene end was trimmed by 0 bases and the J gene end by 4 bases; junction bases not matched to a gene: 6. CDR3 size: 16 residues. DNA for the CDR3: TGTGCCAGCAGTTACTCGGCGGGAGAGGGGTACAATGAGCAGTTCTTC. This translates into CASSYSAGEGYNEQFF.

The V gene is TRBV6-2 or TRBV6-3, the J gene TRBJ1-3; D gene ambiguous. The CDR3 length is 16 residues. Germline values: CDR1 MNHEY, CDR2 SVGEGT. V dropped 2 bases and J dropped 0 bases, with 11 bases sitting between them. CDR3 sequence reads: CASSYRRHGSGNTIYF. The CDR3 DNA follows: TGTGCCAGCAGTTACCGTCGACATGGCTCTGGAAACACCATATATTTT.

Notes on this clonotype: Relative to the germline gene, one junction end is altered; a read error may explain this. The rearrangement joins TRBV6-2 or TRBV6-3 to TRBJ1-2; no reliable D call. Germline assignment: CDR1 MNHEY and CDR2 SVGEGT. This CDR3 region has 14 residues. The CDR3 loop reads CSSSYNGESYGYTF. In DNA, the CDR3 is TGTTCCAGCAGTTACAACGGAGAAAGCTATGGCTACACCTTC.

In this sample, this clonotype turned up a few times. The chain is built from TRBV7-2 and TRBJ2-3, with a tentative D call TRBD2 (6 bases). V was clipped by 5 bases and J by 5 bases, with 11 bases between them. CDR3 length: 13 amino acids. Germline CDR1 and CDR2: SGHTA and FQGNSA. The DNA of the CDR3 is TGTGCCAGCAGCGCCCGACTAGTAGATACGCAGTATTTT. Encoded protein: CASSARLVDTQYF.

The chain joins TRBV27 to TRBJ1-6, with D perhaps TRBD1 (5 bases). The V end was cut by 4 bases, the J end by 10 bases, with 17 bases between. Germline V gene data show CDR1 as MNHEY and CDR2 as SMNVEV (reference sequence). This CDR3 region has 15 residues. CDR3 residues: CASSSRPGRDSPLHF. CDR3 coding DNA: TGTGCCAGCAGTTCCCGGCCAGGGAGGGACTCACCCCTCCACTTT.

This sequence joins TRBV4-1 and TRBJ2-7; D possibly corresponds to TRBD1 (6 bases). This CDR3 has 15 amino acids. Trimming left V 5 bases short and J 2 bases short, with 16 bases between. Germline lookup yields CDR1 MGHRA and CDR2 YSYEKL. The CDR3 nucleotides read TGCGCCAGCAGCATGGGACACCCGGGCGCCTACGAGCAGTACTTC. Protein product: CASSMGHPGAYEQYF.

The V call is TRBV6-2 or TRBV6-3, the J call TRBJ2-5; D ambiguous. The CDR3 runs 14 residues. V was trimmed by 4 bases and J by 4 bases, leaving 13 bases between them. Germline loops: CDR1 MNHEY, CDR2 SVGEGT. CDR3 in DNA: TGTGCCAGCAGTTCGCCCGCTTCCGGAGAGACCCAGTACTTC. Its protein product is CASSSPASGETQYF.

In this sample, this clonotype turned up a few times. The chain is built from TRBV12-3 or TRBV12-4 and TRBJ2-1; the D is unclear. The CDR3 length is 10 residues. Trimming stripped 3 bases from V and 8 bases from J, with 2 bases between. CDR3 loop: CASSFDEQFF. CDR3 nucleotide sequence: TGTGCCAGCAGTTTTGATGAGCAGTTCTTC.